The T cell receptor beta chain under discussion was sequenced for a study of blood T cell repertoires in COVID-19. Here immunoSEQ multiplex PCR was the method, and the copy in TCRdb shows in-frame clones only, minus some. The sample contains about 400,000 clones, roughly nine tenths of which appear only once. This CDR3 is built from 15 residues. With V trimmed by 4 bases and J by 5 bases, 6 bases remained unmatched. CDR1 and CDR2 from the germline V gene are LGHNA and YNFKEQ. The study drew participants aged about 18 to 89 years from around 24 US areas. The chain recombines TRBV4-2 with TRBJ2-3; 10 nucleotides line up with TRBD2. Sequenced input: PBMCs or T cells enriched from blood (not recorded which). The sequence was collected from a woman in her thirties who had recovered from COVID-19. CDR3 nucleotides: TGTGCCAGCAGCCCGCTAGCGGGAGCAGGAGATACGCAGTATTTT. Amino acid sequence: CASSPLAGAGDTQYF.